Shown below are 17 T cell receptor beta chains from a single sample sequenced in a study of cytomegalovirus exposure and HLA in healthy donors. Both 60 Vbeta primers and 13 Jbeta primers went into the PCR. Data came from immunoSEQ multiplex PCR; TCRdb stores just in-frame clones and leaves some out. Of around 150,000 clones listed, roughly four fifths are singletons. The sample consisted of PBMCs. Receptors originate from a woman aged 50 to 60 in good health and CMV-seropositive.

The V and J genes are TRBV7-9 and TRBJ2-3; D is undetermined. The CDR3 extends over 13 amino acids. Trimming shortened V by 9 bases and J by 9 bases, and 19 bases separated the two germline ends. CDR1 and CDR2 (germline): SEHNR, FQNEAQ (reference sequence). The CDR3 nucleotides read TGTGCCAGTTCCCTTCCTAACCGTCCAACGCAGTATTTT. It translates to CASSLPNRPTQYF. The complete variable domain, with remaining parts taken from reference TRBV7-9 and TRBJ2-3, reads DTGVSQNPRHKITKRGQNVTFRCDPISEHNRLYWYRQTLGQGPEFLTYFQNEAQLEKSRLLSDRFSAERPKGSFSTLEIQRTEQGDSAMYLCASSLPNRPTQYFGPGTRLTVL.

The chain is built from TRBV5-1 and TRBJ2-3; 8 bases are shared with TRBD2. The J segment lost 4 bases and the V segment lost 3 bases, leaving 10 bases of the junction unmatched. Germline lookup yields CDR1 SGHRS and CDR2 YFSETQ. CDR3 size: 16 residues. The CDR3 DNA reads TGCGCCAGCAGCTGGCGCTGGCGGGAGGTGTCAGATACGCAGTATTTT. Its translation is CASSWRWREVSDTQYF. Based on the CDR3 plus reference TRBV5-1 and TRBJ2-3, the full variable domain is KAGVTQTPRYLIKTRGQQVTLSCSPISGHRSVSWYQQTPGQGLQFLFEYFSETQRNKGNFPGRFSGRQFSNSRSEMNVSTLELGDSALYLCASSWRWREVSDTQYFGPGTRLTVL.

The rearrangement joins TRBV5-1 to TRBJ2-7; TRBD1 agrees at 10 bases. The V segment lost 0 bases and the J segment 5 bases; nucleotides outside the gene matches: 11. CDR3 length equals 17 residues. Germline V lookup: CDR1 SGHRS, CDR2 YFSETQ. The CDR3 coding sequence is TGCGCCAGCAGCTTGGCTCCTCCGGGACAGGGGAGCCACGAGCAGTACTTC. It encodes CASSLAPPGQGSHEQYF.

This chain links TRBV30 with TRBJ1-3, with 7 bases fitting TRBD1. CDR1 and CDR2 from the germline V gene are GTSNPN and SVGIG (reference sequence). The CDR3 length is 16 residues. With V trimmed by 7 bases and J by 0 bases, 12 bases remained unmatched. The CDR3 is CALSPRGASSGNTIYF. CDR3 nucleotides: TGTGCCTTATCCCCCAGGGGGGCAAGCTCTGGAAACACCATATATTTT.

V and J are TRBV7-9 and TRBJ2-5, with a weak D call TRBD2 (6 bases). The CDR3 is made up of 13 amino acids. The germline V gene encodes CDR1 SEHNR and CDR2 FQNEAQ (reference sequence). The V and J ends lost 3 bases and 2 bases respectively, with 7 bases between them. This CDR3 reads CASSFGGQETQYF. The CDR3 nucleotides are TGTGCCAGCAGCTTTGGGGGGCAAGAGACCCAGTACTTC.

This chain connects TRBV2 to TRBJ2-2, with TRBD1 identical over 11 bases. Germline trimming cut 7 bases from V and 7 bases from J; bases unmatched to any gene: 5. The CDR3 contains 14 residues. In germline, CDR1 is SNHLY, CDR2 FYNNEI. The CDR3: CASNGQGAGGELFF. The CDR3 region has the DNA TGTGCCAGCAACGGACAGGGGGCAGGCGGGGAGCTGTTTTTT.

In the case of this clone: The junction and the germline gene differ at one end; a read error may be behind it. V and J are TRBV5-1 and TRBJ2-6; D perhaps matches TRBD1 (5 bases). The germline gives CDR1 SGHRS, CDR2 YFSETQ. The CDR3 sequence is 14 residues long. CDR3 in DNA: TGCGCCAGCAGCCTCCAATCTGGGGCCAACGGCCTGACTTTC. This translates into CASSLQSGANGLTF.

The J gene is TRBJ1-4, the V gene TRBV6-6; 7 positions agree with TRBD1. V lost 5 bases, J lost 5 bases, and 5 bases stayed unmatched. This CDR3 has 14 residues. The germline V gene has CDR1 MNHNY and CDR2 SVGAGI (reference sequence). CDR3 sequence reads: CASSLGTANEKLFF. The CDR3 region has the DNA TGTGCCAGCAGTCTCGGGACAGCGAATGAAAAACTGTTTTTT.

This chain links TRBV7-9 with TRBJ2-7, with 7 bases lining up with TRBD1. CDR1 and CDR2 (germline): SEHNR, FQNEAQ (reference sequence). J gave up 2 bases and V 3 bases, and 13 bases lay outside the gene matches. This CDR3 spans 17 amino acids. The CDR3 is CASSFSNSGTDPYEQYF. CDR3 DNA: TGTGCCAGCAGCTTTTCCAACTCCGGGACAGACCCCTACGAGCAGTACTTC.

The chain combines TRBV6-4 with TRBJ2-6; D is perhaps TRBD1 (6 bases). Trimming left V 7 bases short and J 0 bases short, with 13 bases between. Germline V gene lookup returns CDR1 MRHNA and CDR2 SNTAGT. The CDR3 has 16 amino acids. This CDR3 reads CASNRTVRSGANVLTF. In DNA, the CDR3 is TGTGCCAGCAACCGGACAGTACGCTCTGGGGCCAACGTCCTGACTTTC.

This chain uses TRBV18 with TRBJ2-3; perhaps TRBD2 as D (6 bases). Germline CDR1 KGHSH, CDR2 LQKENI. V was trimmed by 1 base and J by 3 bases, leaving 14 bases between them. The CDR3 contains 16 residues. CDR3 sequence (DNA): TGTGCCAGCTCACCACTACTAGCCGCGGAAACAGATACGCAGTATTTT. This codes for CASSPLLAAETDTQYF. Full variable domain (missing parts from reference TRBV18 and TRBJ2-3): NAGVMQNPRHLVRRRGQEARLRCSPMKGHSHVYWYRQLPEEGLKFMVYLQKENIIDESGMPKERFSAEFPKEGPSILRIQQVVRGDSAAYFCASSPLLAAETDTQYFGPGTRLTVL.

For the CDR3, the DNA is TGTGCCAGCAAGGACAGGGAGGGTATGGGCACTGAAGCTTTCTTT. Its protein product is CASKDREGMGTEAFF. J is TRBJ1-1 and V is TRBV2; TRBD1 aligns across 8 bases. Germline CDR1 is SNHLY and CDR2 is FYNNEI. The CDR3 runs to 15 residues. The V and J ends lost 7 bases and 4 bases, in that order; junction bases with no gene match: 11.

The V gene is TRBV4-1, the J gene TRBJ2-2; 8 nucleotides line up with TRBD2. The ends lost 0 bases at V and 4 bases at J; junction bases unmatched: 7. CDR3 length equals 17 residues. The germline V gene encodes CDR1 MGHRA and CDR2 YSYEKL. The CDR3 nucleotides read TGCGCCAGCAGCCAAGAAGGGAGGAGCGGGGGCACCGGGGAGCTGTTTTTT. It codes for CASSQEGRSGGTGELFF.

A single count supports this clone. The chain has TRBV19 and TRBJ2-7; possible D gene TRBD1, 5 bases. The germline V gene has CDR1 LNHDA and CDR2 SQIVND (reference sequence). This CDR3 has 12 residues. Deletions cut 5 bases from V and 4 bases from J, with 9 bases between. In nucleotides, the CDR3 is TGTGCCAGTAGTCCTGACAGTTACGAGCAGTACTTC. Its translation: CASSPDSYEQYF.

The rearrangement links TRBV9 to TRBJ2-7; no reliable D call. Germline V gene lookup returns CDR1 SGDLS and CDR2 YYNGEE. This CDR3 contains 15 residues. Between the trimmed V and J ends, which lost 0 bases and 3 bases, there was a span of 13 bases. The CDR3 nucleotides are TGTGCCAGCAGCGTAGGCGGTACTGGAAACTACGAGCAGTACTTC. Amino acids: CASSVGGTGNYEQYF. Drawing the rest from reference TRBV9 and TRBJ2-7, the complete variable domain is DSGVTQTPKHLITATGQRVTLRCSPRSGDLSVYWYQQSLDQGLQFLIQYYNGEERAKGNILERFSAQQFPDLHSELNLSSLELGDSALYFCASSVGGTGNYEQYFGPGTRLTVT.

The CDR3 DNA is TGTGCCATTGCGCCCCGCTCCTATAATTCACCCCTCCACTTT. Its protein product is CAIAPRSYNSPLHF. This chain uses TRBV6-5 with TRBJ1-6, with no clear D. Per germline, CDR1 MNHEY and CDR2 SVGAGI. This CDR3 contains 14 residues. Between the trimmed V and J ends, which lost 10 bases and 0 bases, there was a span of 10 bases.

The CDR3 nucleotides read TGTGCCAGCAGAGACGGACAGGGGATCAACTATGGCTACACCTTC. This codes for CASRDGQGINYGYTF. This chain joins TRBV28 and TRBJ1-2; TRBD1 agrees at 9 bases. Germline assignment: CDR1 MDHEN and CDR2 SYDVKM. The CDR3 spans 15 residues. V dropped 6 bases and J dropped 2; count of bases not matched to a gene: 7.